The 2 T cell receptor beta chains in this list originate from one sample, sequenced in a study of T cells in localized non-small cell lung cancer. Clones were read by immunoSEQ multiplex PCR, and TCRdb kept only the in-frame ones, dropping some. The sample yields 90,000 to 100,000 clones, roughly 93% seen once. The specimen comprised PBMCs, sampled before any cancer treatment. These receptors all come from a woman aged 35 to 70 with stage II squamous cell lung carcinoma.

V is TRBV19 and J is TRBJ1-1; no clear D gene. There are 12 residues in the CDR3. Germline CDR1 is LNHDA and CDR2 is SQIVND (reference sequence). V was cut by 3 bases and J by 3 bases, with 5 bases left in between. The CDR3 DNA follows: TGTGCCAGTAGTATGAGACACACTGAAGCTTTCTTT. It is translated as CASSMRHTEAFF. The whole variable domain, remainder taken from reference TRBV19 and TRBJ1-1, is DGGITQSPKYLFRKEGQNVTLSCEQNLNHDAMYWYRQDPGQGLRLIYYSQIVNDFQKGDIAEGYSVSREKKESFPLTVTSAQKNPTAFYLCASSMRHTEAFFGQGTRLTVV.

The chain is built from TRBV28 and TRBJ1-1; 7 bases map to TRBD1. This CDR3 spans 16 amino acids. Germline lookup yields CDR1 MDHEN and CDR2 SYDVKM. The J segment lost 0 bases and the V segment lost 0 bases, leaving 4 bases of the junction unmatched. In DNA, the CDR3 is TGTGCCAGCAGTTTATGGGGACAGATAATGAACACTGAAGCTTTCTTT. The encoded protein is CASSLWGQIMNTEAFF.